This passage covers 29 T cell receptor beta chains from one sample sequenced in a study of control samples from healthy donors and cancer patients. Sequencing was performed with immunoSEQ multiplex PCR; in TCRdb, only in-frame clones are kept and a portion is missing. The sample lists 150,000 or so clones, 80% to 95% seen once, with about 0.64% in the top ten. The source material was blood. The receptors derive from a woman in her 30s in good health.

This clone turned up a few times. The rearrangement joins TRBV7-8 to TRBJ2-2; 7 bases line up with TRBD1. Per germline, CDR1 SGHVS and CDR2 FQNEAQ. The CDR3 has 14 residues. Germline trimming cut 5 bases from V and 1 base from J; bases unmatched to any gene: 1. The CDR3 here is CASSRDRNTGELFF. For the CDR3, the DNA is TGTGCCAGCAGCCGGGACAGGAACACCGGGGAGCTGTTTTTT.

This clone turned up a few times. This chain joins TRBV5-1 and TRBJ2-2; TRBD1 matches at 7 bases. J gave up 2 bases and V 5 bases, and 0 bases lay outside the gene matches. CDR1 and CDR2 (germline): SGHRS, YFSETQ. The CDR3 has 13 residues. The CDR3 is CASRGGNTGELFF. The CDR3 DNA is TGCGCCAGCAGAGGGGGCAACACCGGGGAGCTGTTTTTT.

This chain links TRBV7-2 with TRBJ1-3; 7 bases line up with TRBD1. In germline, CDR1 is SGHTA, CDR2 FQGNSA. The length of the CDR3 is 16 residues. J gave up 1 base and V 3 bases, and 6 bases lay outside the gene matches. The CDR3 nucleotides are TGTGCCAGCAGCTTTGGACAGGTGCTATCTGGAAACACCATATATTTT. Translated: CASSFGQVLSGNTIYF.

In its sample, this clone was seen once. This chain connects TRBV9 to TRBJ2-5; no clear D. CDR3 length equals 13 residues. CDR1 and CDR2 from the germline V gene are SGDLS and YYNGEE. V lost 1 base to trimming and J lost 2 bases, with 6 bases between them. The CDR3 sequence is CASSVYAQETQYF. As DNA, the CDR3 is TGTGCCAGCAGCGTATACGCTCAAGAGACCCAGTACTTC.

This clone was found once. The V gene is TRBV4-2, the J gene TRBJ2-1; D ambiguous. The CDR3 sequence is 16 residues long. The germline CDR1 and CDR2 sequences are LGHNA and YNFKEQ. The germline V and J ends were trimmed by 0 bases and 2 bases, with 11 bases remaining between them. Here the CDR3 reads CASSQDLVGAYNEQFF. The DNA for the CDR3 is TGTGCCAGCAGCCAAGATCTTGTCGGAGCCTACAATGAGCAGTTCTTC.

The chain recombines TRBV2 with TRBJ1-5, with D unresolved. Germline-derived CDR1 and CDR2 are SNHLY and FYNNEI. Trimming took off 4 bases at V and 4 bases at J, with 8 bases between the two ends. This CDR3 contains 13 residues. Here the CDR3 reads CASSASGNQPQHF. CDR3 DNA: TGTGCCAGCAGTGCCTCAGGAAATCAGCCCCAGCATTTT.

This sequence joins TRBV7-9 and TRBJ2-7; TRBD1 is a possible D gene (5 bases). Germline CDR1 reads SEHNR; CDR2 reads FQNEAQ (reference sequence). Trimming left V 2 bases short and J 1 base short, with 6 bases between. The CDR3 loop spans 13 amino acids. CDR3 loop: CASSLKGSYEQYF. The CDR3 region has the DNA TGTGCCAGCAGCTTAAAGGGGTCCTACGAGCAGTACTTC.

This rearrangement joins TRBV28 to TRBJ1-6, with D uncertain. The germline CDR1 and CDR2 sequences are MDHEN and SYDVKM. V lost 2 bases, J lost 16 bases, and 12 bases lay in between. The CDR3 loop spans 12 amino acids. The CDR3 coding sequence is TGTGCCAGCAGTTTAAAAGTACAGAGACTCCACTTT. Encoded protein: CASSLKVQRLHF.

The rearrangement links TRBV9 to TRBJ2-6; tentative D call: TRBD1 (5 bases). The CDR3 sequence is 16 residues long. V gave up 3 bases and J gave up 0 bases, with 10 bases separating them. Per the germline V gene, CDR1 is SGDLS and CDR2 is YYNGEE. The CDR3: CASSATGDSGANVLTF. As DNA, the CDR3 is TGTGCCAGCAGCGCAACAGGCGACTCTGGGGCCAACGTCCTGACTTTC. The whole variable domain, filled in from reference TRBV9 and TRBJ2-6, reads DSGVTQTPKHLITATGQRVTLRCSPRSGDLSVYWYQQSLDQGLQFLIQYYNGEERAKGNILERFSAQQFPDLHSELNLSSLELGDSALYFCASSATGDSGANVLTFGAGSRLTVL.

This clone was detected once. The gene calls are TRBV3-1 (or the pseudogene TRBV3-2) and TRBJ1-4; 8 positions match TRBD1. The V segment lost 1 base and the J segment 0 bases; nucleotides outside the gene matches: 10. Germline V gene data show CDR1 as LGHDT and CDR2 as YNNKEL (reference sequence). The CDR3 sequence is 19 residues long. The CDR3 is CASSQVGGTGVATNEKLFF. CDR3 DNA sequence: TGTGCCAGCAGCCAAGTAGGGGGGACAGGAGTCGCAACTAATGAAAAACTGTTTTTT.

The rearrangement joins TRBV7-9 to TRBJ1-1; a possible D gene is TRBD1 (5 bases). CDR3 length: 13 amino acids. CDR1 is SEHNR, CDR2 FQNEAQ, per germline (reference sequence). V was shortened by 0 bases and J by 11 bases, with 13 bases between the two germline ends. The CDR3 DNA follows: TGTGCCAGCAGCTTAGCGTTAGCCGAGGGGGCTTTCTTT. This translates into CASSLALAEGAFF.

The chain recombines TRBV14 with TRBJ2-4; D remains unclear. This CDR3 comprises 15 residues. The germline V gene has CDR1 SGHDN and CDR2 FVKESK. V lost 2 bases and J 6 bases, leaving 14 bases between the germline ends. CDR3 sequence reads: CASSQSWAELNIQYF. Written as DNA, the CDR3 is TGTGCCAGCAGCCAAAGCTGGGCAGAATTAAACATTCAGTACTTC.

The chain has TRBV28 and TRBJ2-1; 10 bases are a match to TRBD1. Germline CDR1 MDHEN, CDR2 SYDVKM. The CDR3 is made up of 16 amino acids. With 3 bases clipped from V and 6 bases from J, the junction kept 8 bases outside the gene matches. CDR3 coding DNA: TGTGCCAGCAGTTTGGCCCCCGGACAGGGGGGCAATGAGCAGTTCTTC. Protein sequence: CASSLAPGQGGNEQFF.

The V and J genes are TRBV18 and TRBJ2-7; D is perhaps TRBD1 or TRBD2 (5 bases each). CDR1 KGHSH and CDR2 LQKENI come from the germline V gene. The CDR3 consists of 12 residues. V was pared by 2 bases and J by 11 bases, with 13 bases between. The CDR3 here is CASSPNHGDEYF. DNA for the CDR3: TGTGCCAGCTCACCAAATCACGGGGACGAGTACTTC.

This clone appeared a single time. The gene calls are TRBV24-1 and TRBJ1-2, with 7 bases fitting TRBD1. The CDR3 extends over 17 amino acids. Germline loops: CDR1 KGHDR, CDR2 SFDVKD. The V gene end was trimmed by 4 bases and the J gene end by 0 bases; junction bases not matched to a gene: 10. CDR3 sequence (DNA): TGTGCCACCAGTGACCCAGGACAGGATGGGGCTAACTATGGCTACACCTTC. Protein sequence: CATSDPGQDGANYGYTF.

The chain links TRBV12-3 or TRBV12-4 to TRBJ2-3, with D hard to call. This CDR3 region has 12 residues. Deletions cut 1 base from V and 7 bases from J, with 6 bases between. CDR3 DNA: TGTGCCAGCAGTTTAGGTCGGTATACGCAGTATTTT. It is translated as CASSLGRYTQYF.

V is TRBV12-5 and J is TRBJ1-1, with D tentatively TRBD1 (5 bases). V lost 4 bases, J lost 4 bases, and 19 bases lay in between. Germline-derived CDR1 and CDR2 are LGHNT and FRNRAP. The CDR3 length is 16 residues. The CDR3 nucleotides are TGTGCTAGTGGTTCGGATCCGGGACGAAGCCCCACTGAAGCTTTCTTT. It yields the protein CASGSDPGRSPTEAFF.

The CDR3 here is CATSDLGRRGPTDTQYF. Here the CDR3 DNA reads TGTGCCACCAGTGATTTGGGTCGCCGCGGCCCCACAGATACGCAGTATTTT. The chain links TRBV24-1 to TRBJ2-3, with D hard to call. V lost 0 bases to trimming and J lost 2 bases, with 14 bases between them. CDR3 size: 17 residues. Germline V CDR1 and CDR2: KGHDR, SFDVKD.

This chain connects TRBV7-2 to TRBJ1-4; D remains ambiguous. Trimming pared 1 base from V and 4 bases from J, leaving 10 bases between. CDR3 length: 15 amino acids. Germline loops: CDR1 SGHTA, CDR2 FQGNSA. CDR3 DNA: TGTGCCAGCAGCTTAGACTCGGACGGTAATGAAAAACTGTTTTTT. Its protein product is CASSLDSDGNEKLFF.

The chain employs TRBV5-5 and TRBJ1-6; D not resolved. V was clipped by 0 bases and J by 7 bases, with 5 bases between them. Germline CDR1 and CDR2: SGHKS and YYEKEE (reference sequence). The length of the CDR3 is 13 residues. CDR3 protein: CASSLAWNSPLHF. CDR3 nucleotides: TGTGCCAGCAGCTTGGCGTGGAATTCACCCCTCCACTTT.

The chain links TRBV6-5 to TRBJ1-3; TRBD1 aligns across 7 bases. Losses at the gene ends were 5 bases for V and 1 base for J; bases not matched to a gene: 5. The CDR3 is 15 amino acids. CDR1 is MNHEY, CDR2 SVGAGI, per germline. The DNA for the CDR3 is TGTGCCAGCAGTCTACAGGGGTTGTCTGGAAACACCATATATTTT. It encodes CASSLQGLSGNTIYF.

The rearrangement joins TRBV6-2 or TRBV6-3 to TRBJ1-6; D call uncertain. CDR3 size: 12 residues. V was cut by 5 bases and J by 11 bases, with 10 bases left in between. From germline, CDR1 is MNHEY and CDR2 SVGEGT. The CDR3: CASSRLGTPLHF. Written as DNA, the CDR3 is TGTGCCAGCAGTCGCCTTGGGACACCCCTCCACTTT.

V is TRBV30 and J is TRBJ1-1; D ambiguous. The germline gives CDR1 GTSNPN, CDR2 SVGIG (reference sequence). CDR3 length: 13 amino acids. V gave up 5 bases and J gave up 5 bases, with 15 bases separating them. The CDR3 coding sequence is TGTGCCTGGTCCGGGTCGGCGGGGACTGAAGCTTTCTTT. Its protein is CAWSGSAGTEAFF.

This clone was observed once. V is TRBV7-9 and J is TRBJ1-2; TRBD1 matches at 9 bases. CDR1 is SEHNR and CDR2 is FQNEAQ in the germline V gene (reference sequence). V lost 5 bases, J lost 2 bases, and 6 bases stayed unmatched. This CDR3 has 15 amino acids. Written as DNA, the CDR3 is TGTGCCAGCAGCCTAAACAGGGGGCCAAACTATGGCTACACCTTC. Amino acid sequence: CASSLNRGPNYGYTF.

This chain uses TRBV6-6 with TRBJ2-2; D is unclear. Per the germline V gene, CDR1 is MNHNY and CDR2 is SVGAGI (reference sequence). CDR3 length: 12 amino acids. Trimming pared 5 bases from V and 5 bases from J, leaving 6 bases between. CDR3 sequence (DNA): TGTGCCAGCAGTCTCTCGACCGGGGAGCTGTTTTTT. Translating it yields CASSLSTGELFF.

This clone was picked up one time. The chain is built from TRBV15 and TRBJ1-2; the match to TRBD1 covers 9 bases. CDR1 LNHNV and CDR2 YYDKDF come from the germline V gene (reference sequence). CDR3 length: 15 residues. The junction had 7 bases not matched to a gene; V was cut back by 0 bases and J by 8 bases. The CDR3 sequence is CATSRDGQGSYGYTF. CDR3 nucleotides: TGTGCCACCAGCAGAGATGGACAGGGGAGTTACGGCTACACCTTC.

The rearrangement joins TRBV7-9 to TRBJ2-7; the D is unclear. Germline CDR1 and CDR2: SEHNR and FQNEAQ (reference sequence). CDR3 size: 13 residues. V was shortened by 3 bases and J by 0 bases, with 6 bases between the two germline ends. The DNA for the CDR3 is TGTGCCAGCAGCTTTAAAGTCTCCTACGAGCAGTACTTC. The encoded protein is CASSFKVSYEQYF.

CDR3 sequence: CAISESKQGYGYTF. In DNA, the CDR3 is TGTGCCATCAGTGAGTCGAAGCAGGGCTATGGCTACACCTTC. The gene calls are TRBV10-3 and TRBJ1-2, with D possibly being TRBD1 (5 bases). The CDR3 contains 14 residues. V lost 0 bases and J lost 4, with 9 bases in between. Germline CDR1 ENHRY, CDR2 SYGVKD.

The chain recombines TRBV6-4 with TRBJ2-6, with no clear D. In germline, CDR1 is MRHNA, CDR2 SNTAGT. The CDR3 has 14 residues. Trimming shortened V by 4 bases and J by 0 bases, and 4 bases separated the two germline ends. The CDR3 spells CASSVVSGANVLTF. For the CDR3, the DNA is TGTGCCAGCAGTGTAGTCTCTGGGGCCAACGTCCTGACTTTC.